This T cell receptor (beta chain) was captured by sequencing in a study of siplizumab effects on memory and regulatory T cells. Study observations and caveats: Alloreactive clones mapping to unstimulated subsets formed only a minor fraction. Siplizumab led to significantly less abundant alloreactive sequences that could be traced back to unstimulated CD4+ memory cells.

Repertoires were generated with immunoSEQ multiplex PCR, while TCRdb's copy carries only in-frame clones and drops some. Among approximately 75,000 clones, 93% were seen once, and the ten largest hold 4.5% to 5%. Trimming cost V 7 bases and J 8 bases, with 11 bases left between them. This CDR3 spans 11 amino acids. The germline gives CDR1 SGHNT, CDR2 YYREEE (reference sequence). Comment on this clone: Its antigen is not known.

This clonotype originated in a human donor in good health. The V gene is TRBV5-4, the J gene TRBJ2-3; possibly TRBD1 or TRBD2 for D (5 bases each). Sequencing was done on a sample of CD8+ T cells sorted from blood. The CDR3 is CASWIGTTQYF. CDR3 DNA sequence: TGTGCCAGCTGGATCGGGACTACGCAGTATTTT.